This T cell receptor beta chain was found in a study of identical twins. Whole-study results and caveats: Memory repertoires lacked the insertion deficit that abundant cord blood beta clonotypes showed. Without tracking the same donors, conclusions rested on cross-sectional statistical analysis. With monozygotic twins, out-of-frame TCR alpha sharing exceeded what models estimated.

This clonotype was found many times. The antigen is not known. Healthy Caucasians supplied all donations. Germline lookup yields CDR1 SGDLS and CDR2 YYNGEE. Deletions cut 3 bases from V and 3 bases from J, with 16 bases between. The CDR3 spans 15 residues. TCRdb called the 5' RACE reads again in MiXCR, with one record for every CDR3 protein. The repertoire holds around 670,000 distinct CDR3 sequences, with approximately 6% as singletons. This receptor was obtained from a man aged 18 to 29 in good health. The sample consisted of naive T cells sorted from blood. The chain couples TRBV9 to TRBJ2-7; D is unresolved. The CDR3 DNA sequence: TGTGCCAGCAGCGGAGGCACCATACCGCGCTACGAGCAGTACTTC. Translation gives CASSGGTIPRYEQYF.